These T cell receptor beta chains were read from a single sample in a study of Graves' ophthalmopathy and Graves' hyperthyroidism. TCRdb itself ran the multiplex PCR reads through MiXCR, one entry per CDR3 protein. The sample yields 600,000 to 950,000 distinct CDR3 sequences, approximately 40% seen once. Sequenced input: peripheral blood. These receptors originate from an adult man with Graves' ophthalmopathy. Each CDR3 is given with its conserved first and last residue. The size of a clone is reported for some rows only, either as once, few or many, or as a class for expanded clones.

cdr3_aa	v_call	clone_size	j_call
CATTDGAPASYGYTF	TRBV16	-	TRBJ1-2
CSVEAGYEQYF	TRBV29-1	many	TRBJ2-7
CASSMTGGRALRANVLTF	TRBV19	-	TRBJ2-6
CASSLGQGFEKLFF	TRBV7-9	-	TRBJ1-4
CSARGTHNQPQHF	TRBV20-1	-	TRBJ1-5
CAWSTRRNTEAFF	TRBV7-9	-	TRBJ1-1
CASSHSGEQETQYF	TRBV4-2	few	TRBJ2-5
CASSRGLAGQQETQYF	TRBV5-1	-	TRBJ2-5
CASSLGGGHGYTF	TRBV5-5	-	TRBJ1-2
CASSQDGTGVLPQHF	TRBV14	-	TRBJ1-5
CATSSSGQGPTDTQYF	TRBV15	-	TRBJ2-3
CASSAWTGATDTQYF	TRBV25-1	many	TRBJ2-3
CSVRTFSYTF	TRBV29-1	-	TRBJ1-2
CASSLGTSYSRFSPLHF	TRBV25-1	-	TRBJ1-6
CATTPFSSMNTEAFF	TRBV2	many	TRBJ1-1
CASSEWTGRNTEAFF	TRBV10-3	-	TRBJ1-1
CASSVRQESSGANVLTF	TRBV4-3	-	TRBJ2-6
CSARGGPPSGANVLTF	TRBV20-1	few	TRBJ2-6
CASGGTGRNQPQHF	TRBV10-3	-	TRBJ1-5
CATSSRDRSNQPQHF	TRBV15	many	TRBJ1-5
CASSRRPGQGARGANVLTF	TRBV19	-	TRBJ2-6
CAREKGGNQPQHF	TRBV7-2	-	TRBJ1-5
CSVEVGTINTGELFF	TRBV29-1	-	TRBJ2-2
CASRVGTWDTEAFF	TRBV2	-	TRBJ1-1
CASRQETNTGELFF	TRBV2	many	TRBJ2-2
CASSAQSYGYTF	TRBV12-3/TRBV12-4	many	TRBJ1-2
CSAGTGGNSPLHF	TRBV29-1	-	TRBJ1-6
CASSLWRDRGGTEAFF	TRBV11-1	-	TRBJ1-1
CASRPRNYGYTF	TRBV7-2	-	TRBJ1-2
CASSLLGRGYTF	TRBV7-2	many	TRBJ1-2
CASSPGQKQETQYF	TRBV6-1	-	TRBJ2-5
CASSLPVQDPGPAETQYF	TRBV7-3	-	TRBJ2-5
CASSLSVGIYGYTF	TRBV13	few	TRBJ1-2
CSARDLKSSYEQYF	TRBV20-1	-	TRBJ2-7
CASSPRDGRETQYF	TRBV14	-	TRBJ2-5
CATSDLAGGPGETQYF	TRBV24-1	-	TRBJ2-5
CATNQLAGGQETQYF	TRBV15	many	TRBJ2-5
CASSYSIGANTGELFF	TRBV25-1	-	TRBJ2-2
CAIFSPGRPYGYTF	TRBV10-3	-	TRBJ1-2
CSVETAQGVASEQYF	TRBV29-1	-	TRBJ2-7
CASSIQGGNEDLHF	TRBV25-1	few	TRBJ1-6
CASRVDGYGYTF	TRBV2	many	TRBJ1-2
CASSYPQSGEPSYEQYF	TRBV10-3	-	TRBJ2-7
CSAQPDRGGHGTIYF	TRBV20-1	-	TRBJ1-3
CASSPDLGSNYGYTF	TRBV2	-	TRBJ1-2
CASSTLTNNSPLHF	TRBV7-9	many	TRBJ1-6
CSARDPGRAGSSETQYF	TRBV20-1	few	TRBJ2-5
CASSLQGVNTEAFF	TRBV5-8	many	TRBJ1-1
CASSVGGGTTIYF	TRBV9	-	TRBJ1-3
CASTPRTGQYTGELFF	TRBV25-1	-	TRBJ2-2
CASSQVFRVEETQYF	TRBV7-9	-	TRBJ2-5
CSAGAWEQGGNYEQYF	TRBV20-1	-	TRBJ2-7
CSASANVLTF	TRBV20-1	-	TRBJ2-6